The rows below give T cell receptor beta chains drawn from one sample of a study of OX40 agonist ivuxolimab in advanced cancers. Only in-frame clones appear in the TCRdb table, and some are missing; sequencing was by immunoSEQ multiplex PCR. The data hold roughly 61,000 clones, with about 85% observed a single time. Sample: CD4+ or CD8+ T cells sorted from blood, taken in a trial of the OX40 agonist ivuxolimab. These receptors originate from an adult with an advanced solid tumor such as melanoma, head and neck, liver or kidney cancer. Both conserved end residues are part of each CDR3. Fields, in order: D gene, clone size, V gene, J gene, CDR3 DNA, CDR3 protein. The D gene is left open where the match is weak. The size entry is marked missing in some rows and otherwise reads once, few, many or a size class.

>TRBD2|-|TRBV5-4|TRBJ2-1
TGTGCCAGCAGCTTGAGGGGCGGGGGGGCCTCCTACAATGAGCAGTTCTTC
CASSLRGGGASYNEQFF
>TRBD1|-|TRBV9|TRBJ1-5
TGTGCCAGCAGCGTAGGAACAGGGGCTATTCAGCCCCAGCATTTT
CASSVGTGAIQPQHF
>-|-|TRBV11-3|TRBJ2-1
TGTGCCAGCAGCCCCGAGGCTAGTCGGGTAGATGAGCAGTTCTTC
CASSPEASRVDEQFF
>TRBD1|-|TRBV6-6|TRBJ2-7
TGTGCCAGCAGCCCCCCGGGACAGGGTGCCTACGAGCAGTACTTC
CASSPPGQGAYEQYF
>TRBD1|few|TRBV6-1|TRBJ1-1
TGTGCCAGCAGTGAAACTGTCAGAGGGGGCGGTGAAGCTTTCTTT
CASSETVRGGGEAFF
>-|-|TRBV5-1|TRBJ1-1
TGCGCCAGCAGATACGACGTTCTGGGGACTGAAGCTTTCTTT
CASRYDVLGTEAFF
>-|-|TRBV10-3|TRBJ2-7
TGTGCCATCAGTGAGTCGGGGACACCCTACGAGCAGTACTTC
CAISESGTPYEQYF
>-|-|TRBV30|TRBJ1-6
TGTGCCTGGACCCTAGGAGGCAGTATTCCACCCCTCCACTTT
CAWTLGGSIPPLHF
>TRBD1|-|TRBV18|TRBJ1-2
TGTGCCAGCTCACCGGACAGGACCGTCTATGGCTACACCTTC
CASSPDRTVYGYTF
>-|few|TRBV30|TRBJ1-5
TGTGCCTGGAGCAAGGGTAACGGCAATCAGCCCCAGCATTTT
CAWSKGNGNQPQHF
>-|few|TRBV6-6|TRBJ1-2
TGTGCCAGCAGGCCCCCGGGCCGGGGAGGCTACACCTTC
CASRPPGRGGYTF
>-|once|TRBV18|TRBJ1-2
TGTGCCAGCTCACAGGAACAATCAAAGACCCTGTATGGCTACACCTTC
CASSQEQSKTLYGYTF
>TRBD1|once|TRBV11-1|TRBJ2-7
TGTGCCAGCAGCGAATTGGACAGGTCCTACGAGCAGTACTTC
CASSELDRSYEQYF
>TRBD1|-|TRBV2|TRBJ1-6
TGTGCCAGCAGAACCGGGACAGGACTCGACAATTCACCCCTCCACTTT
CASRTGTGLDNSPLHF
>-|few|TRBV30|TRBJ1-1
TGTGCCTCCTCTGGGACACGGGCTTTCTTT
CASSGTRAFF
>-|-|TRBV9|TRBJ1-1
TGTGCCAGCAGCGACGCCCCAGGTACTGAAGCTTTCTTT
CASSDAPGTEAFF
>-|-|TRBV5-4|TRBJ1-4
TGTGCCAGCAGCTTGACCCCGGGCCAAAAACTGTTTTTT
CASSLTPGQKLFF
>-|-|TRBV21-1|TRBJ1-2
TGTGCCAGCAGCAGGTTCCGGACAGGGCGGGGCTACACCTTC
CASSRFRTGRGYTF
>-|-|TRBV16|TRBJ2-7
TGTGCCAGCAGCCAATCCAAGGGGTGGGGTGAGGAGCAGTACTTC
CASSQSKGWGEEQYF
>-|-|TRBV19|TRBJ1-1
TGTGCCAGTAGTATAGTTGGGTCTGGCACTGAAGCTTTCTTT
CASSIVGSGTEAFF
>-|-|TRBV5-5|TRBJ1-1
TGTGCCAGCAGCTTGACATTGAAGAACACTGAAGCTTTCTTT
CASSLTLKNTEAFF
>-|-|TRBV9|TRBJ2-5
TGTGCCAGCAGCGTAGTCCCTTCGAAGGAGACCCAGTACTTC
CASSVVPSKETQYF
>-|-|TRBV6-1|TRBJ1-2
TGTGCCAGCAGTGAACAGGGCGCGGGGGGTAACTATGGCTACACCTTC
CASSEQGAGGNYGYTF
>TRBD1|-|TRBV9|TRBJ1-2
TGTGCCAGCAGCGTAGCTTGGGACAGCGGAGGCTACACCTTC
CASSVAWDSGGYTF
>-|-|TRBV21-1|TRBJ1-4
TGTGCCAGCAGCAGAAGTGCAACTAATGAAAAACTGTTTTTT
CASSRSATNEKLFF
>-|-|TRBV7-8|TRBJ1-5
TGTGCCAGCAGCTTCCGCAGGGATGGTCAGCCCCAGCATTTT
CASSFRRDGQPQHF
>-|-|TRBV11-2|TRBJ2-2
TGTGCCAGCAGCTCCCGAGGCACCGGGGAGCTGTTTTTT
CASSSRGTGELFF
>TRBD2|-|TRBV6-1|TRBJ2-7
TGTGCCAGCAGTGGACTAGCGGGGCGTACCTACGAGCAGTACTTC
CASSGLAGRTYEQYF
>TRBD1|once|TRBV5-1|TRBJ2-3
TGCGCCAGCAGCGCCGGGACAGGGGGGTACACAGATACGCAGTATTTT
CASSAGTGGYTDTQYF
>-|-|TRBV6-5|TRBJ1-5
TGTGCCAGCAGCCCAAAGGGGCAGGTCCAGCCCCAGCATTTT
CASSPKGQVQPQHF
>-|-|TRBV5-1|TRBJ2-4
TGCGCCAGCAGCCCTAACTTGGACACCATTCAGTACTTC
CASSPNLDTIQYF
>-|-|TRBV5-8|TRBJ2-3
TGTGCCAGCAGTCCTCTCGATACGCAGTATTTT
CASSPLDTQYF
>-|-|TRBV11-2|TRBJ1-4
TGTGCCAGCAGCTTAGAGGGGGGGCGAAAACTGTTTTTT
CASSLEGGRKLFF
>-|-|TRBV5-5|TRBJ2-7
TGTGCCAGCAGCTTGGCCGGGACTTACGTCTACGAGCAGTACTTC
CASSLAGTYVYEQYF
>-|-|TRBV7-6|TRBJ2-5
TGTGCCAGCAGCCAAGCAGGGGGGGTGCAAGAGACCCAGTACTTC
CASSQAGGVQETQYF
>-|-|TRBV2|TRBJ2-5
TGTGCCAGCAGCCTCCAAGAGACCCAGTACTTC
CASSLQETQYF
>-|-|TRBV30|TRBJ1-1
TGTGCCTGGAGTAGTAAAGTAGGGAGAAGCACTGAAGCTTTCTTT
CAWSSKVGRSTEAFF
>TRBD2|once|TRBV7-8|TRBJ2-3
TGTGCCAGCAGCTTAGGGGGCGGGGGGGCAGATACGCAGTATTTT
CASSLGGGGADTQYF
>TRBD1|-|TRBV11-3|TRBJ2-3
TGTGCCAGCAGCAAGGGACAGCCGGCGGATACGCAGTATTTT
CASSKGQPADTQYF
>-|-|TRBV5-4|TRBJ1-4
TGTGCCAGCAGCGGTACCGGGACCGCGGCGGAAGAAAAACTGTTTTTT
CASSGTGTAAEEKLFF
>TRBD1|-|TRBV7-3|TRBJ2-6
TGTGCCAGCAGCCCAACCCCAGGGGGCTCTAGTGGGGCCAACGTCCTGACTTTC
CASSPTPGGSSGANVLTF
>TRBD1|-|TRBV6-4|TRBJ1-2
TGTGCCAGCAGTTTTGGACAGGGAAATGGCTACACCTTC
CASSFGQGNGYTF
>TRBD1|-|TRBV7-2|TRBJ2-3
TGTGCCAGCAGCCCAGACAGGGGGCGCCTGGATCTCACAGATACGCAGTATTTT
CASSPDRGRLDLTDTQYF
>-|-|TRBV6-5|TRBJ1-2
TGTGCCAGCAGACCAATGACAGGCAACTATGGCTACACCTTC
CASRPMTGNYGYTF
>TRBD1|-|TRBV7-9|TRBJ2-7
TGTGCCACCCACCGGGACAGGGGAACCGAGCAGTACTTC
CATHRDRGTEQYF
>-|-|TRBV19|TRBJ2-3
TGTGCCAGTAGTATTCTTAGGGGGGGGGACCTCACAGATACGCAGTATTTT
CASSILRGGDLTDTQYF
>TRBD2|-|TRBV27|TRBJ2-7
TGTGCCAGCTCCTCCCCCCCCGGCGGGGGCTACGAGCAGTACTTC
CASSSPPGGGYEQYF
>-|-|TRBV5-1|TRBJ2-5
TGCGCCAGCAGCTTGGGCCGCTGGGAGGCGGCCCAGTACTTC
CASSLGRWEAAQYF
>-|-|TRBV27|TRBJ1-1
TGTGCCAGCAGTTTCCGGTCGGAGAACACTGAAGCTTTCTTT
CASSFRSENTEAFF
>-|-|TRBV5-4|TRBJ2-2
TGTGCCAGCAGCTTGGGTTCCGGGGGATCGTATAACACCGGGGAGCTGTTTTTT
CASSLGSGGSYNTGELFF